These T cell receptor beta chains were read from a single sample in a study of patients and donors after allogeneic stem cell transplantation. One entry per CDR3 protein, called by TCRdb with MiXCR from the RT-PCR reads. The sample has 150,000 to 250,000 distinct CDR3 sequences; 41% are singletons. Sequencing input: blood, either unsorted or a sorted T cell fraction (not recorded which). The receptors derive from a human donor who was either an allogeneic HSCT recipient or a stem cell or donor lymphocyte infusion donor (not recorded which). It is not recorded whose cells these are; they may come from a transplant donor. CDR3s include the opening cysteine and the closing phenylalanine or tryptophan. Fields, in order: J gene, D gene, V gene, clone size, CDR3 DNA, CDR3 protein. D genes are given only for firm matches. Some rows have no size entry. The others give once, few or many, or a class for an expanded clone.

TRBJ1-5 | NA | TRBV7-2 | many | TGTGCCAGCAGTTTTAGCAATCAGCCCCAGCATTTT | CASSFSNQPQHF
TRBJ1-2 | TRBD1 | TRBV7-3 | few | TGTGCCAGCAGCAGAGGGGACAGAAGAGGCTATGGCTACACCTTC | CASSRGDRRGYGYTF
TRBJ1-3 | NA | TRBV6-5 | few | TGTGCCAGCAGTCCCCGGGGAGAGACACTCTCTGGAAACACCATATATTTT | CASSPRGETLSGNTIYF
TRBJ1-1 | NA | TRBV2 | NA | TGTGCCAGCAGTGAAGGGTCGACAGCTTTCTTT | CASSEGSTAFF
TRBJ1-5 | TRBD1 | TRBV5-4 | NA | TGTGCCAGCAGCTCGGACAGGGCCCCAGGGCCCCAGCATTTT | CASSSDRAPGPQHF
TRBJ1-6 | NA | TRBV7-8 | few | TGTGCCAGCAGCCCTTCCCTCAGGGGTAATTCGAATAATTCACCCCTCCACTTT | CASSPSLRGNSNNSPLHF
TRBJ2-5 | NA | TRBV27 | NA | TGTGCCAGCACTCGCGGCACGGGAGAGACCCAGTACTTC | CASTRGTGETQYF
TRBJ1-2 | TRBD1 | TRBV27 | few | TGTGCCAGCAGTTCCGACAGGGGCAGTAATGGCTACACCTTC | CASSSDRGSNGYTF
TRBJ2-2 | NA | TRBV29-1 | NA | TGCAGCGCCGCCGGCACTACAGATACCACCGGGGAGCTGTTTTTT | CSAAGTTDTTGELFF
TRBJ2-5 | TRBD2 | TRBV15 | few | TGTGCCACCAGCAGACCTAGCGGGGAGACCCAGTACTTC | CATSRPSGETQYF
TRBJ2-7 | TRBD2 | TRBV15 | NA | TGTGCCACCAGCGGAGCGGGAGCCTACGAGCAGTACTTC | CATSGAGAYEQYF
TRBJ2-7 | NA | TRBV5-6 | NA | TGTGCCAGCAGCTTGGTGAGTAGAAGGGAGCAGTACTTC | CASSLVSRREQYF
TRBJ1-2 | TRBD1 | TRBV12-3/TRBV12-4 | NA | TGTGCCAGCAGCCTCGACAGGGGTGGCAACTATGGCTACACCTTC | CASSLDRGGNYGYTF
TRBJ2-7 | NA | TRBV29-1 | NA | TGCAGCGTTGAAGTGACGGGGCTCTCCTACGAGCAGTACTTC | CSVEVTGLSYEQYF
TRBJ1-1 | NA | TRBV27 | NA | TGTGCCAGCAGTTTGCCCTCCGCTGAAGCTTTCTTT | CASSLPSAEAFF
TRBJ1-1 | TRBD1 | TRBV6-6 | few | TGTGCCAGCAGTCAAGGGAGGACAGGGAACACTGAAGCTTTCTTT | CASSQGRTGNTEAFF
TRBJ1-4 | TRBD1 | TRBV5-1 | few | TGCGCCAGCAGCTTCGGGACAGGAGAAAAACTGTTTTTT | CASSFGTGEKLFF
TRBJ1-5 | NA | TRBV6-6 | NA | TGTGCCAGCAGTTCACCCGGGACACTTAGCAATCAGCCCCAGCATTTT | CASSSPGTLSNQPQHF
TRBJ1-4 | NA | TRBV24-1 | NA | TGTGCCACCAGTGATCTTGGACCTTCGCCGTTTTTT | CATSDLGPSPFF
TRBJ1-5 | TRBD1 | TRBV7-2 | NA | TGTGCCAGCAGCTTAGCGGGACAGGGGTCCCAGCCCCAGCATTTT | CASSLAGQGSQPQHF
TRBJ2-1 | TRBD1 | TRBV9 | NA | TGTGCCAGCAGCCTAACGGGACAGAGCTACAATGAGCAGTTCTTC | CASSLTGQSYNEQFF
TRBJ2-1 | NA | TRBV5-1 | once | TGCGCCAGCAGCTTGACCGGGCCTTCCTCCTACAATGAGCAGTTCTTC | CASSLTGPSSYNEQFF
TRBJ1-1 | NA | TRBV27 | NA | TGTGCCAGCAGTCAGCAGGGCACTGAAGCTTTCTTT | CASSQQGTEAFF
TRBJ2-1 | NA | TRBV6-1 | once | TGTGCCAGCAGTGGTACGGGACCACCAGATGAGCAGTTCTTC | CASSGTGPPDEQFF
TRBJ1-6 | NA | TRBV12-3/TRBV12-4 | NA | TGTGCCAGCAGTAAGGGCGCACCAAATTCACCCCTCCACTTT | CASSKGAPNSPLHF
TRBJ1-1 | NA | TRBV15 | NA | TGTGCCACCAGCAGAGAAAGAATGAACACTGAAGCTTTCTTT | CATSRERMNTEAFF
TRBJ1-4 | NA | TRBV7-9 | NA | TGTGCCAGCAGCTTAGGGCAGGCTGCAACTAATGAAAAACTGTTTTTT | CASSLGQAATNEKLFF
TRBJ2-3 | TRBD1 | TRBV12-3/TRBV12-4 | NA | TGTGCCAGCAGTCCCGGGACAGAACCGGGCCCAGATACGCAGTATTTT | CASSPGTEPGPDTQYF
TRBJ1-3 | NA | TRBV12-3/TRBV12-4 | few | TGTGCCAGCAGTTTGGCCGGTGGGGAGTACACCATATATTTT | CASSLAGGEYTIYF
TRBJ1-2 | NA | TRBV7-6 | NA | TGTGCCAGCAGCTTAGCTCCAGGTACGGCAGGTGGCTACACCTTC | CASSLAPGTAGGYTF
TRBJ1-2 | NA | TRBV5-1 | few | TGCGCCAGCAGCTTGGAGAAGGCAGATCCCTATGGCTACACCTTC | CASSLEKADPYGYTF
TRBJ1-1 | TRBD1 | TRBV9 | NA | TGTGCCAGCAGCTCACAGGGGGCGACTTTCTTT | CASSSQGATFF
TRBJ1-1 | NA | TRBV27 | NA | TGTGCCAGCAGTTGGGGACTGAACACTGAAGCTTTCTTT | CASSWGLNTEAFF
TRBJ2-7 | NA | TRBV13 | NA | TGTGCCAGCAGCTTAGTAGGGAACGAGCAGTACTTC | CASSLVGNEQYF
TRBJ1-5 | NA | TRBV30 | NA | TGTGCCTGGGCACCGGGACCGAATCAGCCCCAGCATTTT | CAWAPGPNQPQHF
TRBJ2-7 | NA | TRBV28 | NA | TGTGCCAGCAGTTCCACGGACTTCTACGAGCAGTACTTC | CASSSTDFYEQYF
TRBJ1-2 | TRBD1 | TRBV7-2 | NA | TGTGCCAGCAGCCCAGACAGGGGAAGCTATGGCTACACCTTC | CASSPDRGSYGYTF
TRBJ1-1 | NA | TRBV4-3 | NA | TGCGCCAGCAGCCAACCAGGGGTCGGCACTGAAGCTTTCTTT | CASSQPGVGTEAFF
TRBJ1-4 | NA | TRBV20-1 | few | TGCAGTGCCCAAGACAGAAAACTGTTTTTT | CSAQDRKLFF
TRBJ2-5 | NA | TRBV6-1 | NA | TGTGCCAGCAGTGAACTGGGGGAGACCCAGTACTTC | CASSELGETQYF
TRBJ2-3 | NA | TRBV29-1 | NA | TGCAGCGTTGGTGGAAGGACCTTGGGACTCACAGATACGCAGTATTTT | CSVGGRTLGLTDTQYF
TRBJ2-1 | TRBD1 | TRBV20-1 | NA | TGCAGTGCTCCCCGCCGGACAGGTATCAATGAGCAGTTCTTC | CSAPRRTGINEQFF